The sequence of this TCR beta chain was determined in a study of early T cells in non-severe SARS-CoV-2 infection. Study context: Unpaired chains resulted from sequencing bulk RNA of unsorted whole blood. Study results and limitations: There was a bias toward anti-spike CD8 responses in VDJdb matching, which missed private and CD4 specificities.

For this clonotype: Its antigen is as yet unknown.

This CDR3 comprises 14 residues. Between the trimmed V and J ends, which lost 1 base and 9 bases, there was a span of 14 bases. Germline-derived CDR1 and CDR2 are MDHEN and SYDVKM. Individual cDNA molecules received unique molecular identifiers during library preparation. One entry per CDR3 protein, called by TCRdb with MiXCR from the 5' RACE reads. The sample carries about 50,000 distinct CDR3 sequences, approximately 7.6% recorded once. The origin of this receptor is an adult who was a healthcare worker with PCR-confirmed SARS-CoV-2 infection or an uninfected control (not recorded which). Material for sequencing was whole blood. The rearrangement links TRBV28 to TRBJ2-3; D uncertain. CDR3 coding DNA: TGTGCCAGCAGTTTATCCGGCCCCTCAATGACGCAGTATTTT. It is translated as CASSLSGPSMTQYF.